Listed here are 8 T cell receptor beta chains from one sample, sequenced in a study of blood T cell repertoires in COVID-19. This table comes from immunoSEQ multiplex PCR, and its TCRdb copy is limited to in-frame clones, with some not included. The data show about 280,000 clones, about nine tenths seen once. The sample consisted of peripheral blood. The receptor source for this set is a woman in her twenties or thirties with COVID-19, enrolled during active disease.

This clone showed up just once. This chain's CDR3 is CASSGANPAGQPQHF. Here the CDR3 DNA reads TGTGCCAGCAGTGGAGCTAATCCGGCGGGACAGCCCCAGCATTTT. This chain joins TRBV6-1 and TRBJ1-5; no firm D call. The V and J ends lost 4 bases and 7 bases respectively, with 17 bases between them. Germline assignment: CDR1 MNHNS and CDR2 SASEGT. The CDR3 is 15 residues long.

The genes are TRBV28 and TRBJ2-2; 8 positions agree with TRBD2. The CDR3 is 15 residues long. Germline V gives CDR1 MDHEN, CDR2 SYDVKM. The V segment lost 11 bases and the J segment 6 bases; nucleotides outside the gene matches: 14. The CDR3 DNA reads as TGTGCCGCCGAGAACCGGGGGGGGGCGCCCGGGGAGCTGTTTTTT. Its protein product is CAAENRGGAPGELFF.

The V call is TRBV12-3 or TRBV12-4, the J call TRBJ2-1; D might be TRBD1 (6 bases). This CDR3 contains 12 residues. With 5 bases removed from V and 10 bases from J, the gap between germline ends came to 12 bases. CDR3: CASSVPGAEQFF. The CDR3 DNA follows: TGTGCCAGCAGTGTCCCAGGGGCCGAGCAGTTCTTC.

V gene TRBV7-9 combines with J gene TRBJ1-1; D not certain. V gave up 5 bases and J gave up 7 bases, with 8 bases separating them. Germline V gene sequence: CDR1 SEHNR, CDR2 FQNEAQ (reference sequence). The CDR3 covers 11 residues. The CDR3 DNA reads as TGTGCCAGCAGCCGGGAGAGTGAAGCTTTCTTT. It yields the protein CASSRESEAFF.

This rearrangement joins TRBV5-6 to TRBJ1-5; 7 positions agree with TRBD1. This CDR3 contains 13 residues. Looked up from germline, CDR1 is SGHDT and CDR2 is YYEEEE. V lost 2 bases, J lost 11 bases, and 7 bases stayed unmatched. For the CDR3, the DNA is TGTGCCAGCAGCTTCCGACAGGGTCGAACCCAGCATTTT. It specifies CASSFRQGRTQHF.

The rearrangement joins TRBV6-2 or TRBV6-3 to TRBJ1-1; D is perhaps TRBD1 (5 bases). The length of the CDR3 is 16 residues. Germline V CDR1 and CDR2: MNHEY, SVGEGT. Trimming cost V 0 bases and J 0 bases, with 11 bases left between them. In DNA, the CDR3 is TGTGCCAGCAGTTACTCGAATCGGGGGTTGAACACTGAAGCTTTCTTT. Residues: CASSYSNRGLNTEAFF.

The chain employs TRBV18 and TRBJ2-6; possibly TRBD1 for D (5 bases). The CDR3 has 16 amino acids. V lost 5 bases and J 3 bases, leaving 14 bases between the germline ends. From germline, CDR1 is KGHSH and CDR2 LQKENI. The CDR3: CASSLSHRSGANVLTF. In nucleotides, the CDR3 is TGTGCCAGCTCATTAAGCCACAGGAGTGGGGCCAACGTCCTGACTTTC.

This clone was observed a single time. The chain has TRBV7-9 and TRBJ2-4, with TRBD1 matching over 7 bases. This CDR3 has 16 amino acids. Germline lookup yields CDR1 SEHNR and CDR2 FQNEAQ (reference sequence). With 4 bases clipped from V and 4 bases from J, the junction kept 10 bases outside the gene matches. As DNA, the CDR3 is TGTGCCAGCAGCTCCCCCCTGGACAGGACAAAAAACATTCAGTACTTC. Translating gives CASSSPLDRTKNIQYF.